This T cell receptor beta chain appears in the sequencing data of a study of shared clonotypes between healthy human individuals. Study details: A couple of women and a few men aged 18 to 49 made up the donors.

The table came from immunoSEQ multiplex PCR; TCRdb's copy has only in-frame clones and leaves some out. The profile covers hundreds of thousands of clones, with around 72% appearing a single time and around 2% taken by the ten largest. Details on this clone: Its antigen is still unknown.

Trimming removed 3 bases from V and 3 bases from J; junction bases left unmatched: 9. CDR3 size: 17 residues. Germline values: CDR1 MGHRA, CDR2 YSYEKL. General study findings and limits: Richness estimates generally favored naive over memory subsets.

The chain links TRBV4-1 to TRBJ1-5, with TRBD1 matching over 9 bases. The TCR comes from a woman aged 25 to 45 in good health. The material sequenced was memory CD4+ T cells sorted from blood. Sample subset: CD45RA-negative fraction. CDR3 residues: CASSHGTGQGNNQPQHF. Here the CDR3 DNA reads TGCGCCAGCAGCCATGGGACAGGGCAGGGGAACAATCAGCCCCAGCATTTT.